The 10 T cell receptor beta chains listed next were all sequenced from one sample in a study of cytomegalovirus exposure and HLA in healthy donors. PCR involved 60 Vbeta and 13 Jbeta primers. Libraries were prepared by immunoSEQ multiplex PCR; TCRdb keeps only in-frame clonotypes and omits some of them. The table includes a few hundred thousand clones, around 90% detected once. The sequenced sample was PBMCs. These receptors came from a girl under 10 years old in good health and CMV-seronegative.

J is TRBJ1-6 and V is TRBV27; D remains ambiguous. The CDR3 is made up of 15 amino acids. Germline V lookup: CDR1 MNHEY, CDR2 SMNVEV (reference sequence). V was trimmed by 5 bases and J by 6 bases, leaving 14 bases between them. In nucleotides, the CDR3 is TGTGCCAGCAGTAGAAATCCGGGATTTAATTCACCCCTCCACTTT. It specifies CASSRNPGFNSPLHF.

Comment on this clone: Different DNA sequences within this sample yield the same CDR3. The chain employs TRBV6-5 and TRBJ1-2, with unresolved D. V was pared by 0 bases and J by 2 bases, with 7 bases between. The CDR3 is made up of 14 amino acids. Germline CDR1 and CDR2: MNHEY and SVGAGI. CDR3 bases: TGTGCCAGCAGTTACTCGACGGGGAACTATGGCTACACCTTC. As protein: CASSYSTGNYGYTF.

The chain employs TRBV5-5 and TRBJ2-7; TRBD1 aligns across 10 bases. Losses at the gene ends were 4 bases for V and 0 bases for J; bases not matched to a gene: 4. The CDR3 sequence is 15 residues long. Germline CDR1 SGHKS, CDR2 YYEKEE (reference sequence). The CDR3 DNA sequence: TGTGCCAGCAGCCTGACAGGGGGCATCTCCTACGAGCAGTACTTC. This encodes CASSLTGGISYEQYF.

This clone was counted once. The DNA of the CDR3 is TGTGCCATCAGTGTTAAAGGAGATGAGCAGTTCTTC. Protein product: CAISVKGDEQFF. This chain joins TRBV10-3 and TRBJ2-1; no clear D gene. Germline CDR1 and CDR2: ENHRY and SYGVKD. The CDR3 is 12 amino acids. The V gene lost 4 bases and the J gene lost 8 bases, with 9 bases spanning the gap.

V gene TRBV6-1 combines with J gene TRBJ1-5; TRBD1 might be the D (6 bases). The CDR3 extends over 16 amino acids. Germline V gene sequence: CDR1 MNHNS, CDR2 SASEGT. V lost 3 bases, J lost 3 bases, and 15 bases lay in between. In DNA form, the CDR3 reads TGTGCCAGCAGTGAGATTCAGGGGACCCTCAATCAGCCCCAGCATTTT. Amino acids: CASSEIQGTLNQPQHF.

This chain connects TRBV18 to TRBJ2-5, with 10 bases aligning to TRBD1. The CDR3 contains 15 residues. The junction had 5 bases not matched to a gene; V was cut back by 3 bases and J by 4 bases. The germline CDR1 and CDR2 sequences are KGHSH and LQKENI. The CDR3 spells CASSPRQGARETQYF. The CDR3 DNA reads as TGTGCCAGCTCACCTCGACAGGGGGCAAGAGAGACCCAGTACTTC.

V is TRBV11-2 and J is TRBJ2-3; D gene ambiguous. The CDR3 totals 12 residues. CDR1 is SGHAT, CDR2 FQNNGV, per germline. V was shortened by 8 bases and J by 3 bases, with 9 bases between the two germline ends. The CDR3 coding sequence is TGTGCCAGCGGCAAACCGACAGATACGCAGTATTTT. Its translation: CASGKPTDTQYF.

The rearrangement links TRBV6-1 to TRBJ2-1; TRBD2 matches 9 bases. CDR3 length: 14 residues. Trimming at V came to 5 bases and at J to 2 bases, leaving 1 base not matched to a gene. CDR1 and CDR2 (germline): MNHNS, SASEGT. CDR3 sequence: CASSSGGTYNEQFF. CDR3 coding DNA: TGTGCCAGCAGTAGCGGGGGGACCTACAATGAGCAGTTCTTC.

The CDR3 bases are TGTGCCTGGAGTACCGGGGGAGGACCTGATACGCAGTATTTT. It translates to CAWSTGGGPDTQYF. The chain carries TRBV30 and TRBJ2-3; D is possibly TRBD2 (6 bases). This CDR3 contains 14 residues. Trimming shortened V by 2 bases and J by 6 bases, and 15 bases separated the two germline ends. Germline V gives CDR1 GTSNPN, CDR2 SVGIG (reference sequence).

This clone was seen a handful of times. The DNA for the CDR3 is TGTGCCAGCAGCTTAGTAGGTAGCGGGGTGGTAGGAGAGACCCAGTACTTC. It specifies CASSLVGSGVVGETQYF. This chain uses TRBV7-2 with TRBJ2-5; 8 positions match TRBD2. Unmatched junction bases numbered 11, after V lost 1 base and J lost 4 bases. Germline lookup yields CDR1 SGHTA and CDR2 FQGNSA. The CDR3 is 17 residues long. Combining the CDR3 with reference TRBV7-2 and TRBJ2-5 gives the whole variable domain GAGVSQSPSNKVTEKGKDVELRCDPISGHTALYWYRQSLGQGLEFLIYFQGNSAPDKSGLPSDRFSAERTGGSVSTLTIQRTQQEDSAVYLCASSLVGSGVVGETQYFGPGTRLLVL.